This T cell receptor (beta chain) comes out of a study of blood T cell repertoires in COVID-19. As handled by the study authors: Researchers report that nucleated cell counts were estimated from reference gene primer amplification. Some clones are missing from TCRdb's copy, which holds only in-frame ones; the method was immunoSEQ multiplex PCR. Clone size and the V and J calls come from that table; the DNA yielded D and trimming. The sample has more than 60,000 clones, 90% seen once. Germline V gene data show CDR1 as LGHNT and CDR2 as FRNRAP. The CDR3 runs 15 residues. The V and J ends lost 1 base and 8 bases, in that order; junction bases with no gene match: 3.

The TCR sequence derives from a man aged 50 to 60 with acute or convalescent COVID-19. The chain recombines TRBV12-5 with TRBJ1-6; 9 bases are shared with TRBD1. Sequencing input: peripheral blood. The DNA for the CDR3 is TGTGCTAGTGGTTTGGGGGACAGGGTACATTCACCCCTCCACTTT. Its translation: CASGLGDRVHSPLHF.